This TCR beta chain was retrieved from a study of blood T cell repertoires in COVID-19. Overall study: T cells, B-cell-depleted T cells, or PBMCs supplied cDNA or gDNA.

With 5 bases removed from V and 4 bases from J, the gap between germline ends came to 11 bases. Germline V CDR1 and CDR2: SEHNR, FQNEAQ (reference sequence). This CDR3 contains 14 residues. Generated by immunoSEQ multiplex PCR, the TCRdb table keeps only in-frame clones and is missing some. The data contain about 160,000 clones, approximately 86% of them singletons. V and J are TRBV7-9 and TRBJ2-2; possible D gene TRBD2, 6 bases. Sequencing input: peripheral blood. This clonotype was obtained from a woman aged 40-49 years with COVID-19, enrolled during active disease. CDR3 in amino acids: CASSAGLLTGELFF. The DNA of the CDR3 is TGTGCCAGCAGCGCGGGACTTCTCACCGGGGAGCTGTTTTTT. Full variable domain (outside the CDR3, taken from reference TRBV7-9 and TRBJ2-2): DTGVSQNPRHKITKRGQNVTFRCDPISEHNRLYWYRQTLGQGPEFLTYFQNEAQLEKSRLLSDRFSAERPKGSFSTLEIQRTEQGDSAMYLCASSAGLLTGELFFGEGSRLTVL.